This T cell receptor beta chain was obtained from a study of T cell responses to AZD1222 COVID-19 vaccine. TCRdb's table, derived via immunoSEQ multiplex PCR, lists solely in-frame clones and lacks some. The sample contains approximately 150,000 clones, roughly nine tenths of which appear only once. Regarding this clone: No antigen is known for it.

Study findings and constraints: Reportedly, nearly half of unique spike TCRs recognized epitopes outside B.1.351/B.1.1.7 mutations.

The material was peripheral blood, obtained 28 days after the second AZD1222 dose. This sequence was found in an adult who received the AZD1222 COVID-19 vaccine.

Written as DNA, the CDR3 is TGCGCCAGCAGCTTGGCCTCTAGCCTAACAAATGAGCAGTTCTTC. Translation: CASSLASSLTNEQFF. The chain carries TRBV5-1 and TRBJ2-1; a weak D match, TRBD2 (5 bases). V was trimmed by 0 bases and J by 7 bases, leaving 14 bases between them. The CDR3 spans 15 residues. Looked up from germline, CDR1 is SGHRS and CDR2 is YFSETQ.